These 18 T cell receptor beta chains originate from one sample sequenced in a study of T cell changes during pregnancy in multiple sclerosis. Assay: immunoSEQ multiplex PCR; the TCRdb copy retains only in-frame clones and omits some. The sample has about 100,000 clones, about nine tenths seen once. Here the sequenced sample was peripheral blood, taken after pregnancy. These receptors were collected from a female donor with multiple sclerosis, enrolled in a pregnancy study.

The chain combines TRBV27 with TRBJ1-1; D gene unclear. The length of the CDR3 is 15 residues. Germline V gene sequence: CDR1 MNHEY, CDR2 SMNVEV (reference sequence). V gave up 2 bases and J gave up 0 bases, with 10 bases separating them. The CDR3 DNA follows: TGTGCCAGCAGTTTACTTTACAGCCTGAACACTGAAGCTTTCTTT. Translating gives CASSLLYSLNTEAFF.

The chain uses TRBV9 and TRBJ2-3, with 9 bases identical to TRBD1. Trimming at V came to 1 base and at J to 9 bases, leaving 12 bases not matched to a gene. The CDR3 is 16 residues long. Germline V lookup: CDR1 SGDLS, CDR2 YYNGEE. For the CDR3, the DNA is TGTGCCAGCAGCGTAAGCTGGGACAGGGAGATGGGAACGCAGTATTTT. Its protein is CASSVSWDREMGTQYF.

The CDR3 loop is CASSETGGEETQYF. CDR3 coding DNA: TGTGCCAGCAGCGAAACAGGGGGTGAAGAGACCCAGTACTTC. The rearrangement uses TRBV6-4 and TRBJ2-5; 8 positions match TRBD1. Germline V CDR1 and CDR2: MRHNA, SNTAGT. Germline trimming cut 6 bases from V and 3 bases from J; bases unmatched to any gene: 6. There are 14 residues in the CDR3.

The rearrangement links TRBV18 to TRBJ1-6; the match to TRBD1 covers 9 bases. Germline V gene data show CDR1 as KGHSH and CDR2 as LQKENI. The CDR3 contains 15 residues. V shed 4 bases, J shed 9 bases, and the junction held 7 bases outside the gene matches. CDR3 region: CASSLTGTGSSPLHF. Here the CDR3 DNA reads TGTGCCAGCTCACTTACCGGGACAGGGAGTTCACCCCTCCACTTT.

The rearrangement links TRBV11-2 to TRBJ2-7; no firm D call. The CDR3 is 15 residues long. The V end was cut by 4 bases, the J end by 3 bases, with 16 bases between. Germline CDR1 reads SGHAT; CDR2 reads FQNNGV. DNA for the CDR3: TGTGCCAGCAGCTCCGCCCGAGGTAGCAACTACGAGCAGTACTTC. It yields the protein CASSSARGSNYEQYF.

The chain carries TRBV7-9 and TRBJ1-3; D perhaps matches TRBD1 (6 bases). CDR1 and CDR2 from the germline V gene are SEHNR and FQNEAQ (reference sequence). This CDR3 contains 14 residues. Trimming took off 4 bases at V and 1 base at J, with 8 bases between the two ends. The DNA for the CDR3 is TGTGCCAGCAGCTCCGACAGGTCTGGAAACACCATATATTTT. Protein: CASSSDRSGNTIYF. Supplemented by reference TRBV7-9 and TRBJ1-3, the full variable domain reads DTGVSQNPRHKITKRGQNVTFRCDPISEHNRLYWYRQTLGQGPEFLTYFQNEAQLEKSRLLSDRFSAERPKGSFSTLEIQRTEQGDSAMYLCASSSDRSGNTIYFGEGSWLTVV.

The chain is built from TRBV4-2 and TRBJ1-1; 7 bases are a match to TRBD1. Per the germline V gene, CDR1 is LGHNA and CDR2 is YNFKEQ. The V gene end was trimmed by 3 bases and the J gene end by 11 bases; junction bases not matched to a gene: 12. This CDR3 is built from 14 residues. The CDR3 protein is CASSQESRGNGAFF. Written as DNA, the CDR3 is TGTGCCAGCAGCCAGGAATCCAGGGGGAATGGGGCTTTCTTT.

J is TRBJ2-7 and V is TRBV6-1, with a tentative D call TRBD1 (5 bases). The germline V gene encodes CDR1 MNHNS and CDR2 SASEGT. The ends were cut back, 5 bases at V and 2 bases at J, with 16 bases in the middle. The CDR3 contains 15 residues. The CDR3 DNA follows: TGTGCCAGCAGTCTACAGGCAGGGAACCCCTACGAGCAGTACTTC. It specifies CASSLQAGNPYEQYF.

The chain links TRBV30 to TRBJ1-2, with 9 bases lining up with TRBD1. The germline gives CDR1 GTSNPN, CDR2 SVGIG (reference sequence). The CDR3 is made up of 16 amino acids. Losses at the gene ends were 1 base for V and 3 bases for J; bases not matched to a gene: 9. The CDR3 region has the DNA TGTGCCTGGAGTGATCCTCTGGGACAGGGCGACTATGGCTACACCTTC. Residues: CAWSDPLGQGDYGYTF.

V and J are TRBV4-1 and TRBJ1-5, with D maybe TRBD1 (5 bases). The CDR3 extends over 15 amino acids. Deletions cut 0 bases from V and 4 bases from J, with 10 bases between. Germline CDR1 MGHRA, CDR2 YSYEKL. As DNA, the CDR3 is TGCGCCAGCAGCCAAGAGGGGGGGATGAATCAGCCCCAGCATTTT. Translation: CASSQEGGMNQPQHF.

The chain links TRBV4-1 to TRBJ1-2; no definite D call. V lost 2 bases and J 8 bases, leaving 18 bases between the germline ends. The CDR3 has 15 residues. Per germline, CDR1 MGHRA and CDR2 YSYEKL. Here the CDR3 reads CASSQLGQQSAGYTF. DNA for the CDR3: TGCGCCAGCAGCCAACTCGGCCAACAGTCAGCCGGCTACACCTTC.

The CDR3 sequence is CASSQSSGPQYF. The CDR3 coding sequence is TGCGCCAGCAGCCAAAGCTCAGGGCCCCAGTACTTC. The chain is built from TRBV4-1 and TRBJ2-5; the D gene is possibly TRBD1 (5 bases). CDR3 length: 12 amino acids. Germline V gives CDR1 MGHRA, CDR2 YSYEKL. The ends were cut back, 2 bases at V and 9 bases at J, with 10 bases in the middle.

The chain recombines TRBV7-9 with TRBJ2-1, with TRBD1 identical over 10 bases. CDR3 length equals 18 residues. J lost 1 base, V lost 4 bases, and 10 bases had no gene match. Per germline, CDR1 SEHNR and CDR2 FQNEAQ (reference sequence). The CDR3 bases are TGTGCCAGCAGCTCATGGGACAGGGGAGGCAGGTCCTACAATGAGCAGTTCTTC. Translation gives CASSSWDRGGRSYNEQFF.

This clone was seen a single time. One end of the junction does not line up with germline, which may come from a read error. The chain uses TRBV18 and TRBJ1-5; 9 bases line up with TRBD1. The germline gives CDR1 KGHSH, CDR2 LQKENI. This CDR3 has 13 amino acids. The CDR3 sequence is CASSPTRQGGVNF. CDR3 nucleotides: TGTGCCAGCTCACCAACCCGACAGGGGGGAGTGAATTTT. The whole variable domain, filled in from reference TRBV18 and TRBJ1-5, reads NAGVMQNPRHLVRRRGQEARLRCSPMKGHSHVYWYRQLPEEGLKFMVYLQKENIIDESGMPKERFSAEFPKEGPSILRIQQVVRGDSAAYFCASSPTRQGGVNFGDGTRLSIL.

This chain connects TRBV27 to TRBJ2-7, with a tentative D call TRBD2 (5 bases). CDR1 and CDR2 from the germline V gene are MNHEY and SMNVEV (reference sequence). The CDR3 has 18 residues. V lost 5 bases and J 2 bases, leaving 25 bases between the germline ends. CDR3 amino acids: CASSLLVAGTDYTYEQYF. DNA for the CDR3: TGTGCCAGCAGTCTCCTCGTCGCGGGCACCGACTACACCTACGAGCAGTACTTC.

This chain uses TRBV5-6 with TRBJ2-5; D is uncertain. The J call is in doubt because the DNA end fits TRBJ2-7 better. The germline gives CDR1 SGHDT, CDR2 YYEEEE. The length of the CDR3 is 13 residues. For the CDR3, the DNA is TGTGCCAGCAGCTTGGCTACTCCCTACGAGCAGTACTTC. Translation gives CASSLATPYEQYF.

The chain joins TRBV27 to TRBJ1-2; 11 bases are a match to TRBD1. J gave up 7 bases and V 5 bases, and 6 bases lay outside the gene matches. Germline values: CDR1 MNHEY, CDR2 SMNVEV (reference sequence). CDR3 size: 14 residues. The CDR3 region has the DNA TGTGCCAGCAGTGATGGACAGGGGGCAGGTGGCTACACCTTC. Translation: CASSDGQGAGGYTF.

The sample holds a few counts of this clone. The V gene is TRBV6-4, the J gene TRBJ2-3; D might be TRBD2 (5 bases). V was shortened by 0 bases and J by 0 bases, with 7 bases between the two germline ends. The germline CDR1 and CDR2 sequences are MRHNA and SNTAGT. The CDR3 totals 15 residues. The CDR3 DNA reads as TGTGCCAGCAGTGACTCTACGGGGAGCACAGATACGCAGTATTTT. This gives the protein CASSDSTGSTDTQYF.